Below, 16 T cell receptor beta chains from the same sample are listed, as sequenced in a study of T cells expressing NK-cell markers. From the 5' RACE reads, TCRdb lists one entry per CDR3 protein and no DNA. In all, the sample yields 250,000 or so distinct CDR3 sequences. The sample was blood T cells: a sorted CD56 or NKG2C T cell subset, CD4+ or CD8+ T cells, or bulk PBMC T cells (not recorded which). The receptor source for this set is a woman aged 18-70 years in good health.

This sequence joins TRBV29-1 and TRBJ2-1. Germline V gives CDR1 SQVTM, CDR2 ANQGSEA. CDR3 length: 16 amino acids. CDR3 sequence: CSVERVDRTRPNEQFF.

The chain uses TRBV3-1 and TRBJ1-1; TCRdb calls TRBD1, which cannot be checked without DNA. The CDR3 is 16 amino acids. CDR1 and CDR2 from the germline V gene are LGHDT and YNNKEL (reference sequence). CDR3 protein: CASRPRDGGASTEAFF.

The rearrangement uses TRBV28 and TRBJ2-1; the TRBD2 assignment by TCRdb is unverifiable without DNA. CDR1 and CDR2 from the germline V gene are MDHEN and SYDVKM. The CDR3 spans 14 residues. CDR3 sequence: CASSLAGPNEGQFF.

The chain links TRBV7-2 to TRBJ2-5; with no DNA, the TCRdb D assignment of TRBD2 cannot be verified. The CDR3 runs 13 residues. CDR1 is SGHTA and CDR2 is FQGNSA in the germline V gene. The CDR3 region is CASSFSSLETQYF. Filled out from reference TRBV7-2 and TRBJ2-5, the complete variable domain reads GAGVSQSPSNKVTEKGKDVELRCDPISGHTALYWYRQSLGQGLEFLIYFQGNSAPDKSGLPSDRFSAERTGGSVSTLTIQRTQQEDSAVYLCASSFSSLETQYFGPGTRLLVL.

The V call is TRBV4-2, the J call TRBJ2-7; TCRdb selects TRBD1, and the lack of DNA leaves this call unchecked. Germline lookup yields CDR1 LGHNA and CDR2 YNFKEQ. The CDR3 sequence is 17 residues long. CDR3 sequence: CASSQVSGGRGAYEQYF.

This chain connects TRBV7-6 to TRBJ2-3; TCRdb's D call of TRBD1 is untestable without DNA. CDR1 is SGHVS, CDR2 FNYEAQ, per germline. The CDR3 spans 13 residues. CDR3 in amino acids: CASRRTGGDTQYF.

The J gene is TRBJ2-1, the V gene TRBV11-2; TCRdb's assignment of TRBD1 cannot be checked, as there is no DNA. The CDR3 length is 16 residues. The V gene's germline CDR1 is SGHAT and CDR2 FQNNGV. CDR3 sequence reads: CASSSHSPGSGGEQFF.

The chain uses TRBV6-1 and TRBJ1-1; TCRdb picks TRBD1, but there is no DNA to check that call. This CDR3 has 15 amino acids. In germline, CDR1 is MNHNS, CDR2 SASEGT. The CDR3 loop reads CASSPGQGLGTEAFF.

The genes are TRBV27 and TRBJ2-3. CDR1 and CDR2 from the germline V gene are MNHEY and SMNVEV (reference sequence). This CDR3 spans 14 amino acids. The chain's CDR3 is CASSLTEGTDTQYF.

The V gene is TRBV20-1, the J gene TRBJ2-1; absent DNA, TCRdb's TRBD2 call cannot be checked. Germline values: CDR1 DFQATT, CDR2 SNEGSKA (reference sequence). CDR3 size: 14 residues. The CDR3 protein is CSAHPGALYNEQFF.

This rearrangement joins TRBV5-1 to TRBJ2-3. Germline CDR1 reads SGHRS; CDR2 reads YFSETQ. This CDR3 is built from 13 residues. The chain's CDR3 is CASSTLFTDTQYF.

The CDR3 reads CASRFRQGSYNEQFF. The rearrangement links TRBV7-8 to TRBJ2-1; as DNA is missing, the TRBD1 call by TCRdb cannot be tested. The CDR3 loop spans 15 amino acids. Germline assignment: CDR1 SGHVS and CDR2 FQNEAQ.

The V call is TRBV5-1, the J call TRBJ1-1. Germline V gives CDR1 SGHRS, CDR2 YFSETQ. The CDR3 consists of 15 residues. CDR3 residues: CASSLVAGRLTEAFF.

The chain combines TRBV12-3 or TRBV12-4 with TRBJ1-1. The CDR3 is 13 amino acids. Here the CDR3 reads CASSPIRQTEAFF.

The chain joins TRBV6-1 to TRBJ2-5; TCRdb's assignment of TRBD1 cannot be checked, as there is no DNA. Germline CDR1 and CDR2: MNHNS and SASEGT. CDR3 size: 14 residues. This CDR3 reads CASKLLQGAETQYF.

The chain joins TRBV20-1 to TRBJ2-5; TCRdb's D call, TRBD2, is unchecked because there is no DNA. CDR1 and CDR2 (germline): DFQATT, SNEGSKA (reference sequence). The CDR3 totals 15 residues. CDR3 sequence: CSAHSSGGLQETQYF.